One sample yielded the 2 T cell receptor beta chains listed below, sequenced in a study of radiotherapy plus CTLA-4 blockade in lung cancer. Clones were read by immunoSEQ multiplex PCR, and TCRdb kept only the in-frame ones, dropping some. Of tens of thousands of clones detected, 75% to 80% appear once; the ten largest clones hold about 2.2%. The source material was peripheral blood, sampled from a patient treated with radiotherapy plus ipilimumab. These receptors were obtained from a human donor with non-small cell lung cancer whose response to radiotherapy plus ipilimumab could not be evaluated.

The chain employs TRBV6-5 and TRBJ1-3; D may be TRBD1 (5 bases). The V and J ends lost 5 bases and 0 bases respectively, with 11 bases between them. The CDR3 length is 15 residues. Germline V gene sequence: CDR1 MNHEY, CDR2 SVGAGI. In DNA, the CDR3 is TGTGCCAGCAGTATTACAGGAAGCTCTGGAAACACCATATATTTT. Protein product: CASSITGSSGNTIYF.

The V and J genes are TRBV28 and TRBJ2-6; 7 bases are shared with TRBD2. Germline CDR1 and CDR2: MDHEN and SYDVKM. This CDR3 is 18 amino acids long. The J segment lost 0 bases and the V segment lost 5 bases, leaving 10 bases of the junction unmatched. The CDR3 is CASSPRGDGLSGANVLTF. The CDR3 DNA reads as TGTGCCAGCAGTCCCCGGGGGGACGGCCTCTCTGGGGCCAACGTCCTGACTTTC.